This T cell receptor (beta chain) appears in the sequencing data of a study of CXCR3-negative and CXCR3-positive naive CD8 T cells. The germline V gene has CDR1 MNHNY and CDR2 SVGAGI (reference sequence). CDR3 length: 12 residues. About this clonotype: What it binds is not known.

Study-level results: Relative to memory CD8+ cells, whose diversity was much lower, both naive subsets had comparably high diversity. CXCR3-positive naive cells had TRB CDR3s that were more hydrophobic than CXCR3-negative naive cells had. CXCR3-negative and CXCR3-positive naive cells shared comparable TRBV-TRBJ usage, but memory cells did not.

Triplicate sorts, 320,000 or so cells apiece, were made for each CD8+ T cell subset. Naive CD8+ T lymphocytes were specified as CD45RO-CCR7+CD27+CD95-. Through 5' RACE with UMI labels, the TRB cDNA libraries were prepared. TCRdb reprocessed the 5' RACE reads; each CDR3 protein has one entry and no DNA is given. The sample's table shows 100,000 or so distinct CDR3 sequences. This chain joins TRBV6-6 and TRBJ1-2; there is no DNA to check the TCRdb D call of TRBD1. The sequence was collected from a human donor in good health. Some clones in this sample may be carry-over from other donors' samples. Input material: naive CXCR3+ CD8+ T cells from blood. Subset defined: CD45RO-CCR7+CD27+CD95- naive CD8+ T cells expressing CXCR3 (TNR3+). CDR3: CASTPDSYGYTF.